This record concerns one T cell receptor (beta chain) sequence. Its antigen is not known. The data belong to a study of Ad26.COV2.S vaccination and SARS-CoV-2 variants. Study outcomes and limitations: Vaccinees showed greater spike-specific TCR breadth than placebo recipients. Placebo recipients and vaccine recipients were similar in non-spike TCR breadth.

Germline assignment: CDR1 SGHVS and CDR2 FQNEAQ. V was pared by 6 bases and J by 6 bases, with 14 bases of the junction left unmatched. This CDR3 contains 16 residues. The protocol was immunoSEQ multiplex PCR, while the TCRdb copy is restricted to in-frame clones and leaves out a portion. The sample consists of just over 350,000 clones, 92% of them appearing once. V gene TRBV7-8 combines with J gene TRBJ2-7; the match to TRBD1 covers 10 bases. This receptor was obtained from a human donor who had recovered from COVID-19. The sample consisted of peripheral blood, taken after recovery from COVID-19. The CDR3 sequence is CASSSVPGQGRFEQYF. In nucleotides, the CDR3 is TGTGCCAGCAGTTCTGTTCCGGGACAGGGGAGGTTCGAGCAGTACTTC.